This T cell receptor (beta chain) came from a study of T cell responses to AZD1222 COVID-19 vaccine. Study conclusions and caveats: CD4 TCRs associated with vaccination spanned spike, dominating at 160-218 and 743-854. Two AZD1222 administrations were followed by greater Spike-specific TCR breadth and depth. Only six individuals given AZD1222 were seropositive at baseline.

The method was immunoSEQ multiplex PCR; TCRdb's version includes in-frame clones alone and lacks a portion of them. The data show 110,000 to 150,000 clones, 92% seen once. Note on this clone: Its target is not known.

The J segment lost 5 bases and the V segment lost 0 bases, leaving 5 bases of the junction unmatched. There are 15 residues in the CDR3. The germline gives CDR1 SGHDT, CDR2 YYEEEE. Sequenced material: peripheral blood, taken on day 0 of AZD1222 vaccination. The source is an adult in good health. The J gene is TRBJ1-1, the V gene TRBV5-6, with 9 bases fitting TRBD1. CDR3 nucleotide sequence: TGTGCCAGCAGCTTGGGGGACAGGGTGGCGACTGAAGCTTTCTTT. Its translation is CASSLGDRVATEAFF.